This TCR beta chain emerged from a study of T cells in Graves' hyperthyroidism and ophthalmopathy. TCR beta CDR3 regions were amplified from RNA. First-round RT-PCR of the TCR CDR3 relied on the HTBI primer set. TCRdb reprocessed the multiplex PCR reads with MiXCR, giving one entry per CDR3 protein. Here the sample spans roughly 740,000 distinct CDR3 sequences, about 17% being singletons. Whole-study results and caveats: Blood also held most thyroid clonotypes expanded beyond 0.001. Researchers report that a 13 V-J model separated ophthalmopathy from stable hyperthyroidism.

Many counts were recorded for this clonotype. No antigen is known for it. It was 8.5 to 10 ml of fresh peripheral blood that supplied the PBMCs. The receptor was isolated from a man younger than 35 with Graves' hyperthyroidism. The material sequenced was blood.

In DNA form, the CDR3 reads TGTGCCACCCTGACCACTGAAGCTTTCTTT. Residues: CATLTTEAFF. The rearrangement joins TRBV6-1 to TRBJ1-1; D remains unclear. This CDR3 has 10 residues. Trimming left V 10 bases short and J 4 bases short, with 7 bases between. The V gene's germline CDR1 is MNHNS and CDR2 SASEGT.